The sequence of this T cell receptor beta chain was determined in a study of tumor-infiltrating lymphocytes in primary liver carcinoma. Whole-study context: Donors had hepatocellular carcinoma or combined HCC and intrahepatic cholangiocarcinoma. Study conclusions and caveats: Tumors had a top-250-clone fraction that was significantly higher than blood (p = 0.039). Only about 7-25% of top clones were detected in each of the five tumor regions. The overlap of tumor-adjacent and tumor-blood pairs was smaller than that of tumor region pairs.

This CDR3 contains 13 residues. Trimming pared 7 bases from V and 4 bases from J, leaving 16 bases between. CDR1 is SQVTM, CDR2 ANQGSEA, per germline. The researchers produced TCR beta cDNA from 450 to 600 ng total RNA with a constant-region primer. ARM-PCR, slightly modified, supplied the TCR beta libraries through three nested multiplex PCR rounds. Forward primers for TRBV1-TRBV30 and a C-beta reverse primer served the first two PCR rounds, at about 10 cycles each. TCRdb ran MiXCR on the multiplex PCR reads and lists one entry per CDR3 protein. The sample lists about 100,000 distinct CDR3 sequences, more than 65% occurring once. Comment on this clonotype: The target antigen is unknown.

Co-extraction yielded RNA and DNA from about 20-30 mg of unsorted bulk tissue. J is TRBJ1-1 and V is TRBV29-1; D is undetermined. Sequencing used liver tumor tissue from sampling region 2. Subset: tumor region T2, inferior pole. The TCR sequence derives from a woman in her sixties with primary liver carcinoma and hepatitis B virus infection. Here the CDR3 reads CSAAEQPSTEAFF. The CDR3 region has the DNA TGCAGCGCTGCCGAACAGCCGAGCACTGAAGCTTTCTTT.